The sequence of this TCR beta chain was determined in a study of cytomegalovirus exposure and HLA in healthy donors. Study-wide background: Roughly 180 million T cells yielded 117 million unique TCR beta sequences in earlier analysis. Whole-study findings and limits: Three CMV-associated chains proved CMV antigen-specific in vitro.

The CDR3 is 16 amino acids. Germline V lookup: CDR1 SGHRS, CDR2 YFSETQ. On this clone: Its antigen remains unidentified.

Use of 60 Vbeta and 13 Jbeta primers characterized the PCR. Only in-frame clones appear in the TCRdb table, and some are missing; sequencing was by immunoSEQ multiplex PCR. The profile shows more than 90,000 clones, around 76% of them singletons. This clonotype was obtained from a man between 35 and 55 years old in good health and CMV-seropositive. J is TRBJ2-7 and V is TRBV5-1; 11 positions match TRBD1. The end of the DNA aligns better with TRBJ2-5, so the J call may be wrong. The specimen sequenced was PBMCs. For the CDR3, the DNA is TGCGCCAGCAGCTCCGGACAGGGGGCCCCTCAAGAGACCCAGTACTTC. Encoded protein: CASSSGQGAPQETQYF.